Each of the 20 T cell receptor beta chains below was sequenced from the same sample in a study of blood T cells in healthy people across ages. Then a second PCR, running about 7 to 11 cycles, was carried out with a sample-barcoded 5' primer and a J-beta primer mix. MiXCR, run by TCRdb on the 5' RACE reads, gives a single entry per CDR3 protein. Here the sample spans 800,000 to 1,000,000 distinct CDR3 sequences, under 50% being singletons. Material: blood. The receptors were gathered from a man aged 25-45 years in good health.

The table lists this clonotype with a few counts. The genes are TRBV2 and TRBJ2-3; TRBD1 aligns across 11 bases. Germline V gives CDR1 SNHLY, CDR2 FYNNEI. The CDR3 spans 14 residues. V lost 11 bases to trimming and J lost 6 bases; unmatched junction nucleotides: 10. This chain's CDR3 is CADLRTGGPDTQYF. The CDR3 DNA reads TGTGCCGACTTAAGGACAGGGGGCCCCGATACGCAGTATTTT.

Only one count was recorded for this clonotype. The chain uses TRBV6-2 or TRBV6-3 and TRBJ1-5; 7 bases match TRBD1. The germline V gene has CDR1 MNHEY and CDR2 SVGEGT. The CDR3 sequence is 15 residues long. The ends lost 4 bases at V and 0 bases at J; junction bases unmatched: 3. CDR3 nucleotides: TGTGCCAGCAGTTGGGACAGAAATAGCAATCAGCCCCAGCATTTT. Translating gives CASSWDRNSNQPQHF.

This clonotype was observed once. V and J are TRBV7-9 and TRBJ2-4; D is possibly TRBD1 (6 bases). The end of the DNA aligns better with TRBJ2-7, so the J call may be wrong. The CDR3 covers 15 residues. Germline V CDR1 and CDR2: SEHNR, FQNEAQ (reference sequence). CDR3 protein: CASGSQTGHPYEQYF. CDR3 DNA: TGTGCCAGCGGCTCTCAGACGGGACACCCCTACGAGCAGTACTTC.

V and J are TRBV11-2 and TRBJ2-5; D may be TRBD2 (6 bases). V dropped 5 bases and J dropped 5 bases, with 12 bases sitting between them. The CDR3 is 13 residues long. Germline V CDR1 and CDR2: SGHAT, FQNNGV. CDR3 nucleotide sequence: TGTGCCAGCAGCCAGACTAGTTTGGAGACCCAGTACTTC. It translates to CASSQTSLETQYF.

In this sample, this clonotype turned up many times. V is TRBV24-1 and J is TRBJ2-2, with 7 nucleotides matching TRBD1. CDR1 and CDR2 from the germline V gene are KGHDR and SFDVKD. V shed 6 bases, J shed 4 bases, and the junction held 7 bases outside the gene matches. The CDR3 spans 15 residues. As DNA, the CDR3 is TGTGCCACCAGTCCTCGGGGACAGATCACCGGGGAGCTGTTTTTT. This sequence encodes CATSPRGQITGELFF.

The chain couples TRBV5-1 to TRBJ2-7; D not resolved. CDR1 and CDR2 from the germline V gene are SGHRS and YFSETQ. Trimming stripped 5 bases from V and 2 bases from J, with 14 bases between. This CDR3 is built from 14 residues. The CDR3, as DNA: TGCGCCAGCAGTTCGGACCACCCGGCCTACGAGCAGTACTTC. This codes for CASSSDHPAYEQYF.

To note about this clonotype: The DNA is omitted, as the CDR3 cannot be located on it reliably, and the CDR3 follows TCRdb's listing. The CDR3 region is CASSLGVAPADTQYF. The gene calls are TRBV7-7 and TRBJ2-3; the table's D call, TRBD1, has no DNA check behind it. The CDR3 is 15 residues long, ends included. CDR1 is SSHAT and CDR2 is FNYEAQ in the germline V gene (reference sequence).

The sample holds a few counts of this clonotype. Possible read error: a much larger clone is one base away. This chain joins TRBV3-1 and TRBJ2-7; a weak D match, TRBD2 (6 bases). Germline CDR1 and CDR2: LGHDT and YNNKEL (reference sequence). This CDR3 comprises 12 residues. V was shortened by 3 bases and J by 9 bases, with 12 bases between the two germline ends. CDR3 sequence reads: CASSQDTSLQYF. CDR3 DNA: TGTGCCAGCAGCCAGGATACTAGCCTGCAGTACTTC.

This clonotype occurred many times. The chain recombines TRBV27 with TRBJ1-5; D remains ambiguous. Trimming removed 4 bases from V and 0 bases from J, with 10 bases in between. From germline, CDR1 is MNHEY and CDR2 SMNVEV (reference sequence). The CDR3 totals 15 residues. The CDR3 nucleotides read TGTGCCAGCAGTTCGCTGACGGTTAGCAATCAGCCCCAGCATTTT. This codes for CASSSLTVSNQPQHF.

The chain couples TRBV7-8 to TRBJ2-1; 7 bases map to TRBD2. This CDR3 comprises 16 residues. V lost 4 bases and J lost 4; bases outside the gene matches: 10. CDR1 is SGHVS and CDR2 is FQNEAQ in the germline V gene. CDR3 bases: TGTGCCAGCAGCTCCAGCCGCGGGGGATATTACAATGAGCAGTTCTTC. This sequence encodes CASSSSRGGYYNEQFF.

This clonotype was counted only a few times. The rearrangement links TRBV7-2 to TRBJ2-3; D gene ambiguous. CDR1 and CDR2 from the germline V gene are SGHTA and FQGNSA. Deletions cut 5 bases from V and 4 bases from J, with 10 bases between. The CDR3 length is 13 residues. The CDR3 sequence: CASSQFRADTQYF. The CDR3 DNA follows: TGTGCCAGCAGCCAGTTTAGAGCAGATACGCAGTATTTT.

This chain links TRBV20-1 with TRBJ1-4; possibly TRBD1 for D (5 bases). Trimming stripped 6 bases from V and 4 bases from J, with 12 bases between. The CDR3 runs to 13 residues. The germline CDR1 and CDR2 sequences are DFQATT and SNEGSKA (reference sequence). The CDR3 loop is CSAQRDGNEKLFF. The CDR3 coding sequence is TGCAGTGCCCAGCGGGACGGTAATGAAAAACTGTTTTTT.

This clonotype has more than one count but fewer than ten. The chain employs TRBV6-2 or TRBV6-3 and TRBJ2-7; 7 bases fit TRBD2. The CDR3 totals 14 residues. Looked up from germline, CDR1 is MNHEY and CDR2 is SVGEGT. The trim removed 2 bases at V and 7 bases at J, leaving 8 bases unmatched. The CDR3 spells CASSYDGGRLEQYF. The CDR3 coding sequence is TGTGCCAGCAGTTACGACGGGGGGAGGTTGGAGCAGTACTTC.

J is TRBJ2-1 and V is TRBV10-3, with TRBD1 identical over 7 bases. Losses at the gene ends were 6 bases for V and 5 bases for J; bases not matched to a gene: 7. This CDR3 spans 14 amino acids. CDR1 is ENHRY and CDR2 is SYGVKD in the germline V gene. In DNA form, the CDR3 reads TGTGCCATCAGAATAGGGACAGACAACAATGAGCAGTTCTTC. Its protein product is CAIRIGTDNNEQFF.

In its sample, this clonotype was seen a few times. This sequence joins TRBV20-1 and TRBJ2-1, with 7 bases aligning to TRBD2. The ends lost 1 base at V and 4 bases at J; junction bases unmatched: 10. CDR3 length: 16 residues. The germline gives CDR1 DFQATT, CDR2 SNEGSKA (reference sequence). The CDR3 nucleotides are TGCAGTGCTAGAGGCTCTTACGGGGGGTTGTACAATGAGCAGTTCTTC. It yields the protein CSARGSYGGLYNEQFF.

The chain uses TRBV12-3 or TRBV12-4 and TRBJ2-7; the D gene is possibly TRBD2 (5 bases). The CDR3 covers 14 residues. Trimming shortened V by 2 bases and J by 2 bases, and 10 bases separated the two germline ends. CDR3 residues: CASSLQDGTYEQYF. The CDR3 coding sequence is TGTGCCAGCAGTTTACAGGACGGGACCTACGAGCAGTACTTC.

This clonotype was found many times. The chain couples TRBV7-9 to TRBJ2-7; no definite D call. The CDR3 covers 11 residues. Germline-derived CDR1 and CDR2 are SEHNR and FQNEAQ (reference sequence). Deletions cut 5 bases from V and 2 bases from J, with 4 bases between. Here the CDR3 reads CASSGTYEQYF. DNA of the CDR3: TGTGCCAGCAGCGGAACCTACGAGCAGTACTTC.

The chain employs TRBV30 and TRBJ2-1; 11 nucleotides agree with TRBD2. Per germline, CDR1 GTSNPN and CDR2 SVGIG (reference sequence). Trimming at V came to 3 bases and at J to 4 bases, leaving 5 bases not matched to a gene. CDR3 size: 15 residues. In DNA, the CDR3 is TGTGCCTGGAGATATAGCGGGGGGGCTTACAATGAGCAGTTCTTC. Encoded protein: CAWRYSGGAYNEQFF. Supplemented by reference TRBV30 and TRBJ2-1, the full variable domain reads SQTIHQWPATLVQPVGSPLSLECTVEGTSNPNLYWYRQAAGRGLQLLFYSVGIGQISSEVPQNLSASRPQDRQFILSSKKLLLSDSGFYLCAWRYSGGAYNEQFFGPGTRLTVL.

The chain carries TRBV5-1 and TRBJ2-1; 8 positions agree with TRBD2. This CDR3 is 15 amino acids long. Germline V lookup: CDR1 SGHRS, CDR2 YFSETQ. The junction had 7 bases not matched to a gene; V was cut back by 4 bases and J by 4 bases. The CDR3 spells CASSLHPSGYNEQFF. The CDR3 DNA is TGCGCCAGCAGCCTTCATCCTAGCGGGTACAATGAGCAGTTCTTC.

The DNA for the CDR3 is TGTGCCAGCACCAAGGGACAGGGAGCTTTCTTT. Translating gives CASTKGQGAFF. This chain links TRBV12-3 or TRBV12-4 with TRBJ1-1, with 9 positions matching TRBD1. This CDR3 is 11 amino acids long. The trim removed 7 bases at V and 10 bases at J, leaving 4 bases unmatched.